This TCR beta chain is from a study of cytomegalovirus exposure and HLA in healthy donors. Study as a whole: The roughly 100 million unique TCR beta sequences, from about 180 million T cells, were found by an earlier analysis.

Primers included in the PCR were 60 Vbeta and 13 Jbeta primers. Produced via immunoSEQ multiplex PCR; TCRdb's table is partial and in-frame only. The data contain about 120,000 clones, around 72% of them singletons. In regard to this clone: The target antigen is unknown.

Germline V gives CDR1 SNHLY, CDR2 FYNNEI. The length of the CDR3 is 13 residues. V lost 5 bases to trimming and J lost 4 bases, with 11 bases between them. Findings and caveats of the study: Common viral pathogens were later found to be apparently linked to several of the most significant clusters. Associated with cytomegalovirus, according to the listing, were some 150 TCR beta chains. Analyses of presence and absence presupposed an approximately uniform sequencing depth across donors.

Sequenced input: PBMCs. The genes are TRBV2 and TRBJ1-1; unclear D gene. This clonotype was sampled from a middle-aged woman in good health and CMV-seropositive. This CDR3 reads CASSLDQATEAFF. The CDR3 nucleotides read TGTGCCAGCAGTCTTGATCAGGCCACTGAAGCTTTCTTT.